Each of the 31 T cell receptor beta chains below was sequenced from the same sample in a study of OX40 agonist ivuxolimab in advanced cancers. Assay: immunoSEQ multiplex PCR; the TCRdb copy retains only in-frame clones and omits some. The table shows 70,000 to 95,000 clones, with around 88% occurring only once. The sample here was CD4+ or CD8+ T cells sorted from blood, taken in a trial of the OX40 agonist ivuxolimab. Every receptor here comes from an adult with an advanced solid tumor such as melanoma, head and neck, liver or kidney cancer.

The chain joins TRBV19 to TRBJ2-7; a weak D match, TRBD1 (6 bases). The V end lost 3 bases, the J end lost 10 bases, and 19 bases lay between the germline ends. The CDR3 extends over 14 amino acids. CDR1 is LNHDA, CDR2 SQIVND, per germline (reference sequence). In nucleotides, the CDR3 is TGTGCCAGTAGTATTAAGGGGGTGGACCACTTTCAGTACTTC. Encoded protein: CASSIKGVDHFQYF.

This clone appeared a single time. The chain combines TRBV18 with TRBJ2-3, with D unclear. Trimming removed 3 bases at V and 4 bases at J, with 5 bases between. The CDR3 contains 12 residues. CDR1 is KGHSH and CDR2 is LQKENI in the germline V gene. The CDR3 DNA sequence: TGTGCCAGCTCACCCCTCCCAGATACGCAGTATTTT. Encoded protein: CASSPLPDTQYF.

This clone was detected once. The gene calls are TRBV28 and TRBJ1-1; D call uncertain. Germline assignment: CDR1 MDHEN and CDR2 SYDVKM. There are 13 residues in the CDR3. Trimming pared 6 bases from V and 0 bases from J, leaving 8 bases between. This CDR3 is CASREDLNTEAFF. The CDR3 nucleotides are TGTGCCAGCAGAGAGGATTTGAACACTGAAGCTTTCTTT.

CDR3 sequence: CASRLGGAGNTEAFF. Here the CDR3 DNA reads TGTGCCAGCAGACTAGGGGGGGCAGGGAACACTGAAGCTTTCTTT. The rearrangement joins TRBV6-5 to TRBJ1-1, with a weak D call TRBD1 (6 bases). Deletions cut 6 bases from V and 1 base from J, with 15 bases between. The CDR3 totals 15 residues. The V gene's germline CDR1 is MNHEY and CDR2 SVGAGI.

The chain combines TRBV30 with TRBJ2-3; D is unclear. The CDR3 is made up of 12 amino acids. V was shortened by 3 bases and J by 5 bases, with 9 bases between the two germline ends. The germline V gene has CDR1 GTSNPN and CDR2 SVGIG (reference sequence). CDR3 bases: TGTGCCTGGAGCCCGTCGGGAGATACGCAGTATTTT. Protein product: CAWSPSGDTQYF.

The chain employs TRBV11-2 and TRBJ2-4; unclear D gene. The CDR3 sequence is 14 residues long. Germline loops: CDR1 SGHAT, CDR2 FQNNGV. Trimming removed 5 bases from V and 0 bases from J, with 8 bases in between. For the CDR3, the DNA is TGTGCCAGCAGCGACCCGGTAGCCAAAAACATTCAGTACTTC. The encoded protein is CASSDPVAKNIQYF.

This rearrangement joins TRBV5-1 to TRBJ2-1; D uncertain. Germline assignment: CDR1 SGHRS and CDR2 YFSETQ. Trimming took 0 bases from V and 1 from J, leaving 8 bases between them. This CDR3 spans 15 amino acids. The CDR3 DNA is TGCGCCAGCAGCTTGGTACCTGGATCCTACAATGAGCAGTTCTTC. Amino acid sequence: CASSLVPGSYNEQFF.

This clone was seen a handful of times. The chain joins TRBV29-1 to TRBJ1-5, with D unresolved. Germline CDR1 is SQVTM and CDR2 is ANQGSEA. CDR3 length equals 12 residues. Trimming stripped 7 bases from V and 0 bases from J, with 7 bases between. CDR3 loop: CSGRNSNQPQHF. As DNA, the CDR3 is TGCAGCGGCAGGAATAGCAATCAGCCCCAGCATTTT.

The chain uses TRBV4-3 and TRBJ1-3; D ambiguous. The CDR3 is 18 amino acids. Trimming cost V 0 bases and J 0 bases, with 15 bases left between them. Per the germline V gene, CDR1 is LGHNA and CDR2 is YSLEER. Here the CDR3 DNA reads TGCGCCAGCAGCCAAGATTATAGGCAGCTAGTCTCTGGAAACACCATATATTTT. The encoded protein is CASSQDYRQLVSGNTIYF.

The chain carries TRBV5-4 and TRBJ2-3; D is unclear. V was cut by 5 bases and J by 2 bases, with 9 bases left in between. Germline values: CDR1 SGHNT, CDR2 YYREEE (reference sequence). The CDR3 is 13 amino acids. Written as DNA, the CDR3 is TGTGCCAGCAGGGGTCTGGCCACAGATACGCAGTATTTT. Translating gives CASRGLATDTQYF.

The V gene is TRBV28, the J gene TRBJ2-3; 9 bases map to TRBD2. The V segment lost 6 bases and the J segment 7 bases; nucleotides outside the gene matches: 17. The germline V gene has CDR1 MDHEN and CDR2 SYDVKM. The CDR3 loop spans 17 amino acids. As DNA, the CDR3 is TGTGCCAGCAGGTCCCGTCCGGGACTAGCTGGGGCATATACGCAGTATTTT. The encoded protein is CASRSRPGLAGAYTQYF.

The chain is built from TRBV27 and TRBJ1-5, with 7 positions matching TRBD1. Germline CDR1 is MNHEY and CDR2 is SMNVEV (reference sequence). There are 16 residues in the CDR3. The ends lost 6 bases at V and 7 bases at J; junction bases unmatched: 15. The CDR3 nucleotides are TGTGCCAGCAGGCCAACGACAGGGACTCAAGTGCAGCCCCAGCATTTT. Protein sequence: CASRPTTGTQVQPQHF.

V usage is TRBV7-8 and J usage is TRBJ2-1; TRBD2 matches at 10 bases. The germline V gene encodes CDR1 SGHVS and CDR2 FQNEAQ. The length of the CDR3 is 15 residues. The junction had 7 bases not matched to a gene; V was cut back by 5 bases and J by 6 bases. DNA of the CDR3: TGTGCCAGCAGCCTTGTGCTAGCGGGAGCCAATGAGCAGTTCTTC. This gives the protein CASSLVLAGANEQFF.

The V call is TRBV20-1, the J call TRBJ2-3; D possibly uses TRBD1 or TRBD2 (5 bases each). The length of the CDR3 is 9 residues. The V and J ends lost 7 bases and 8 bases respectively, with 7 bases between them. The germline gives CDR1 DFQATT, CDR2 SNEGSKA (reference sequence). The CDR3 DNA reads as TGCAGTGTTGGGGGTACGCAGTATTTT. It is translated as CSVGGTQYF.

The CDR3 DNA follows: TGTGCCAGTAGTGCGCAGGGGGCCGAGACCCAGTACTTC. Translating it yields CASSAQGAETQYF. This sequence joins TRBV19 and TRBJ2-5; 8 nucleotides agree with TRBD1. V gave up 5 bases and J gave up 5 bases; unmatched junction bases: 4. Germline CDR1 is LNHDA and CDR2 is SQIVND (reference sequence). The length of the CDR3 is 13 residues.

The genes are TRBV7-9 and TRBJ2-1; D perhaps matches TRBD2 (6 bases). This CDR3 contains 14 residues. Trimming removed 6 bases at V and 8 bases at J, with 17 bases between. The V gene's germline CDR1 is SEHNR and CDR2 FQNEAQ (reference sequence). CDR3 protein: CASSGGANQDEQFF. As DNA, the CDR3 is TGTGCCAGCAGTGGCGGGGCCAACCAGGATGAGCAGTTCTTC.

This clone was seen just once. The chain employs TRBV6-1 and TRBJ2-7; perhaps TRBD1 as D (6 bases). Germline V gives CDR1 MNHNS, CDR2 SASEGT. CDR3 size: 13 residues. Trimming removed 4 bases at V and 4 bases at J, with 11 bases between. The CDR3 DNA reads as TGTGCCAGCAGTGCACAGGGTTGGTACGAGCAGTACTTC. The encoded protein is CASSAQGWYEQYF.

This clone appeared once. The chain employs TRBV19 and TRBJ2-3, with 7 nucleotides matching TRBD1. CDR1 is LNHDA, CDR2 SQIVND, per germline (reference sequence). CDR3 length equals 15 residues. Losses at the gene ends were 3 bases for V and 3 bases for J; bases not matched to a gene: 6. This CDR3 reads CASSIDRVLTDTQYF. The CDR3 bases are TGTGCCAGTAGTATCGACAGGGTATTGACAGATACGCAGTATTTT.

Comments on this clone: Relative to the germline gene, one junction end is altered; a read error may explain this. J is TRBJ2-7 and V is TRBV6-5; D is possibly TRBD2 (5 bases). The germline V gene encodes CDR1 MNHEY and CDR2 SVGAGI. CDR3 length: 14 amino acids. The DNA of the CDR3 is TGTGCCAGCAGGTACTACAGCGGAGCCTACGAGCAGTACTTC. Residues: CASRYYSGAYEQYF.

This clone was recorded only once. This rearrangement joins TRBV25-1 to TRBJ2-5, with D possibly matching TRBD2 (6 bases). With the DNA end fitting TRBJ2-7 better, the J assignment may be wrong. The CDR3 contains 14 residues. The germline gives CDR1 MGHDK, CDR2 SYGVNS. CDR3 residues: CASSRGAFSYEQYF. In DNA form, the CDR3 reads TGTGCCAGCAGTCGCGGGGCCTTCTCCTACGAGCAGTACTTC.

The chain combines TRBV18 with TRBJ2-5; D is ambiguous. Germline loops: CDR1 KGHSH, CDR2 LQKENI. V was clipped by 1 base and J by 1 base, with 4 bases between them. This CDR3 has 13 amino acids. CDR3 sequence (DNA): TGTGCCAGCTCACCACATCCCCAAGAGACCCAGTACTTC. Its translation: CASSPHPQETQYF.

Points on this clone: Within the sample, other DNA sequences also encode this same CDR3. The chain joins TRBV5-6 to TRBJ2-1; possibly TRBD2 for D (6 bases). The CDR3 has 15 amino acids. V lost 4 bases, J lost 4 bases, and 15 bases lay in between. The germline CDR1 and CDR2 sequences are SGHDT and YYEEEE. This chain's CDR3 is CASSPRDSGYNEQFF. Here the CDR3 DNA reads TGTGCCAGCAGCCCTCGGGACTCCGGGTACAATGAGCAGTTCTTC.

This clone was observed a single time. Other DNA variants within this sample encode the same CDR3. V is TRBV28 and J is TRBJ2-3; the D gene is possibly TRBD2 (5 bases). CDR1 MDHEN and CDR2 SYDVKM come from the germline V gene. V shed 2 bases and J shed 0 bases, with 6 bases lying between them. CDR3 length: 14 amino acids. CDR3 region: CASSLGGSTDTQYF. The CDR3 bases are TGTGCCAGCAGTTTAGGCGGGAGCACAGATACGCAGTATTTT. Based on the CDR3 plus reference TRBV28 and TRBJ2-3, the full variable domain is DVKVTQSSRYLVKRTGEKVFLECVQDMDHENMFWYRQDPGLGLRLIYFSYDVKMKEKGDIPEGYSVSREKKERFSLILESASTNQTSMYLCASSLGGSTDTQYFGPGTRLTVL.

The table lists this clone with a few counts. This chain joins TRBV5-4 and TRBJ2-1; maybe TRBD2 (5 bases). Germline V gene lookup returns CDR1 SGHNT and CDR2 YYREEE (reference sequence). The CDR3 is made up of 13 amino acids. The V gene lost 4 bases and the J gene lost 5 bases, with 10 bases spanning the gap. This CDR3 is CASSRTDNNEQFF. CDR3 DNA sequence: TGTGCCAGCAGCAGGACTGACAACAATGAGCAGTTCTTC.

The V and J genes are TRBV19 and TRBJ1-5, with a weak D call TRBD1 (6 bases). The CDR3 spans 16 residues. V lost 7 bases and J 6 bases, leaving 22 bases between the germline ends. Germline CDR1 reads LNHDA; CDR2 reads SQIVND (reference sequence). The CDR3 here is CASTMWGAGISQPQHF. CDR3 sequence (DNA): TGTGCCAGTACCATGTGGGGGGCGGGAATCAGTCAGCCCCAGCATTTT.

The J gene is TRBJ1-2, the V gene TRBV28; unclear D gene. From germline, CDR1 is MDHEN and CDR2 SYDVKM. The CDR3 is 17 residues long. V gave up 2 bases and J gave up 2 bases, with 18 bases separating them. The CDR3 DNA sequence: TGTGCCAGCAGTTTAGGAGACGTCGCCAGAGTCAACTATGGCTACACCTTC. Translating gives CASSLGDVARVNYGYTF.

The chain combines TRBV11-2 with TRBJ2-7, with a tentative D call TRBD2 (6 bases). V was clipped by 2 bases and J by 4 bases, with 18 bases between them. Germline CDR1 reads SGHAT; CDR2 reads FQNNGV. This CDR3 has 16 residues. CDR3 loop: CASSLRGVAGPYEQYF. The CDR3, as DNA: TGTGCCAGCAGCTTACGCGGAGTCGCGGGGCCTTACGAGCAGTACTTC.

This chain uses TRBV19 with TRBJ2-5; 8 nucleotides match TRBD1. This CDR3 region has 13 residues. Trimming removed 5 bases from V and 5 bases from J; junction bases left unmatched: 4. The V gene's germline CDR1 is LNHDA and CDR2 SQIVND (reference sequence). In nucleotides, the CDR3 is TGTGCCAGTAGTGCGACAGGGGCGGAGACCCAGTACTTC. Translated: CASSATGAETQYF.

The V gene is TRBV6-5, the J gene TRBJ1-4; weak D call: TRBD1 (5 bases). Germline CDR1 MNHEY, CDR2 SVGAGI. The CDR3 contains 15 residues. The V and J ends lost 5 bases and 5 bases respectively, with 15 bases between them. CDR3 coding DNA: TGTGCCAGCAGTGGAGGTGGGACTCCGAATGAAAAACTGTTTTTT. Amino acids: CASSGGGTPNEKLFF.

This clone came up a few times. The genes are TRBV7-2 and TRBJ2-1; 8 bases align to TRBD2. CDR1 and CDR2 (germline): SGHTA, FQGNSA. V lost 4 bases to trimming and J lost 9 bases; unmatched junction nucleotides: 8. The length of the CDR3 is 14 residues. The CDR3 loop reads CASSSETSVVEQFF. The DNA for the CDR3 is TGTGCCAGCAGCTCCGAGACTAGCGTGGTTGAGCAGTTCTTC.

This chain joins TRBV9 and TRBJ2-3, with 8 bases fitting TRBD1. Germline-derived CDR1 and CDR2 are SGDLS and YYNGEE. This CDR3 is built from 15 residues. V lost 4 bases, J lost 3 bases, and 7 bases stayed unmatched. This CDR3 reads CASSLRQGWTDTQYF. The CDR3 DNA reads as TGTGCCAGCAGCTTAAGACAGGGGTGGACAGATACGCAGTATTTT. Filled out from reference TRBV9 and TRBJ2-3, the complete variable domain reads DSGVTQTPKHLITATGQRVTLRCSPRSGDLSVYWYQQSLDQGLQFLIQYYNGEERAKGNILERFSAQQFPDLHSELNLSSLELGDSALYFCASSLRQGWTDTQYFGPGTRLTVL.